Listed below are T cell receptor beta chains from one sample, sequenced in a study of blood T cell repertoires in COVID-19. Sequencing was performed with immunoSEQ multiplex PCR; in TCRdb, only in-frame clones are kept and a portion is missing. The data hold under 95,000 clones, with over 80% observed a single time. The material sequenced was peripheral blood. The receptors here all came from a woman in her forties or fifties with acute or convalescent COVID-19. Each CDR3 is given with its conserved first and last residue. Fields, in order: J gene, clone size, D gene, V gene, CDR3 protein, CDR3 DNA. The D gene is left open where the match is weak. Clone sizes are given selectively: once, few, many, or a class where the clone is expanded.

J: TRBJ2-7
size: -
D: TRBD2
V: TRBV9
CDR3: CASSAGLGENGYEQYF
DNA: TGTGCCAGCAGCGCGGGACTAGGGGAAAATGGCTACGAGCAGTACTTC

J: TRBJ1-2
size: -
D: TRBD1
V: TRBV3-1/TRBV3-2
CDR3: CASSHGTGNGYTF
DNA: TGTGCCAGCAGCCATGGGACAGGGAATGGCTACACCTTC

J: TRBJ2-1
size: -
D: -
V: TRBV27
CDR3: CARAVYNEQFF
DNA: TGTGCCAGGGCAGTCTACAATGAGCAGTTCTTC

J: TRBJ1-5
size: -
D: -
V: TRBV3-1/TRBV3-2
CDR3: CASSPQGNQPQHF
DNA: TGTGCCAGCAGCCCCCAGGGCAATCAGCCCCAGCATTTT

J: TRBJ2-1
size: -
D: TRBD2
V: TRBV19
CDR3: CASRPYSGGPLHEQFF
DNA: TGTGCCAGTAGGCCTTATAGCGGGGGGCCCCTCCATGAGCAGTTCTTC

J: TRBJ1-2
size: -
D: TRBD1
V: TRBV5-6
CDR3: CASSWDRGPFYGYTF
DNA: TGTGCCAGCAGCTGGGACAGGGGGCCTTTCTATGGCTACACCTTC

J: TRBJ1-5
size: -
D: -
V: TRBV5-4
CDR3: CASSLGRDQPQHF
DNA: TGTGCCAGCAGCTTGGGTCGGGATCAGCCCCAGCATTTT

J: TRBJ1-5
size: -
D: -
V: TRBV29-1
CDR3: CSVGGHLNQPQHF
DNA: TGCAGCGTTGGAGGGCATCTCAATCAGCCCCAGCATTTT

J: TRBJ2-5
size: -
D: TRBD2
V: TRBV18
CDR3: CASSPLLAGETQYF
DNA: TGTGCCAGCTCACCGCTCCTAGCGGGAGAGACCCAGTACTTC

J: TRBJ2-7
size: -
D: -
V: TRBV29-1
CDR3: CSVGPSGTGYEQYF
DNA: TGCAGCGTTGGGCCTAGCGGGACAGGCTACGAGCAGTACTTC

J: TRBJ2-7
size: -
D: TRBD2
V: TRBV15
CDR3: CATSSSEGLAEVYEQYF
DNA: TGTGCCACCAGCAGTAGCGAAGGACTAGCGGAGGTCTACGAGCAGTACTTC

J: TRBJ1-1
size: once
D: -
V: TRBV27
CDR3: CASSLYRVMNTEAFF
DNA: TGTGCCAGCAGTTTATACAGGGTGATGAACACTGAAGCTTTCTTT

J: TRBJ1-1
size: -
D: TRBD1
V: TRBV7-2
CDR3: CASSPRGLMNTEAFF
DNA: TGTGCCAGCAGCCCCAGGGGGCTCATGAACACTGAAGCTTTCTTT

J: TRBJ2-1
size: -
D: -
V: TRBV12-5
CDR3: CASGFPSSGGEQFF
DNA: TGTGCTAGTGGTTTCCCCTCCTCTGGCGGTGAGCAGTTCTTC

J: TRBJ2-7
size: -
D: -
V: TRBV5-6
CDR3: CASRWGLSEQYF
DNA: TGTGCCAGCAGATGGGGACTTTCCGAGCAGTACTTC

J: TRBJ1-1
size: once
D: -
V: TRBV19
CDR3: CASSAGYTEAFF
DNA: TGTGCCAGTAGCGCAGGGTACACTGAAGCTTTCTTT

J: TRBJ1-1
size: -
D: -
V: TRBV7-9
CDR3: CASSLAVGGTEAFF
DNA: TGTGCCAGCAGCTTAGCGGTTGGCGGGACTGAAGCTTTCTTT

J: TRBJ2-5
size: -
D: TRBD2
V: TRBV5-1
CDR3: CASSPGTSAQETQYF
DNA: TGCGCCAGCAGCCCCGGGACTAGCGCCCAAGAGACCCAGTACTTC

J: TRBJ2-1
size: -
D: -
V: TRBV2
CDR3: CASSLASFYNEQFF
DNA: TGTGCCAGCAGTCTCGCTAGCTTCTACAATGAGCAGTTCTTC

J: TRBJ2-7
size: -
D: TRBD1
V: TRBV4-1
CDR3: CASSQDGAGTGRYEQYF
DNA: TGCGCCAGCAGCCAAGATGGTGCGGGGACAGGGCGTTACGAGCAGTACTTC

J: TRBJ1-4
size: -
D: -
V: TRBV18
CDR3: CASSRVDNEKLFF
DNA: TGTGCCAGCTCCAGGGTTGATAATGAAAAACTGTTTTTT

J: TRBJ1-1
size: -
D: -
V: TRBV12-3/TRBV12-4
CDR3: CASSLARNTEAFF
DNA: TGTGCCAGCAGTTTGGCAAGGAACACTGAAGCTTTCTTT

J: TRBJ1-6
size: -
D: -
V: TRBV30
CDR3: CAWSGLNISPLHF
DNA: TGTGCCTGGTCAGGCCTTAATATTTCACCCCTCCACTTT

J: TRBJ1-1
size: -
D: -
V: TRBV12-3/TRBV12-4
CDR3: CASSDTGFSEAFF
DNA: TGTGCCAGCAGCGACACAGGGTTTTCTGAAGCTTTCTTT

J: TRBJ2-5
size: -
D: TRBD2
V: TRBV13
CDR3: CASSLAGGEKETQYF
DNA: TGTGCCAGCAGCTTAGCGGGAGGCGAGAAAGAGACCCAGTACTTC